Below, one T cell receptor beta chain is given with its context. A much larger clone lies a single base off, so this may be a read error. TCRdb reprocessed the 5' RACE reads with MiXCR, giving one entry per CDR3 protein. Of approximately 23,000 distinct CDR3 sequences detected, more than 30% appear once; the ten largest clones hold around 2.3%. The sequence was obtained from a female donor with breast cancer. Material for sequencing was tumor-infiltrating naive CD4+ T cells sorted from the breast tumor. Subset here: naive CD4+ T cells, CD4+CD45RA+CD25-.

CDR3 loop: CASSTSAGLAEAFF. Here the CDR3 DNA reads TGTGCCAGCAGCACGAGTGCCGGGTTGGCTGAAGCTTTCTTT. This chain links TRBV7-3 with TRBJ1-1; no clear D gene. In germline, CDR1 is SGHTA, CDR2 FQGTGA. This CDR3 is 14 amino acids long. Trimming cost V 5 bases and J 6 bases, with 16 bases left between them.